One and the same sample provided the 28 T cell receptor beta chains below, sequenced in a study of T cells after yellow fever vaccination. TCRdb redid the calling of the 5' RACE reads with MiXCR, one entry per CDR3 protein. The sample records about 340,000 distinct CDR3 sequences, 12% being singletons. The starting material was CD4+ T cells sorted from PBMCs, obtained 15 days after the yellow fever booster vaccination. The receptor set was obtained from a man aged 18 to 29 who received the YFV17D yellow fever vaccine.

This clonotype was detected ten times or more. The gene calls are TRBV3-1 and TRBJ1-1; 8 nucleotides align to TRBD1. CDR1 and CDR2 from the germline V gene are LGHDT and YNNKEL (reference sequence). J gave up 4 bases and V 6 bases, and 4 bases lay outside the gene matches. This CDR3 region has 13 residues. The CDR3 DNA is TGTGCCAGCAGGCAGGGGGCCGGCACTGAAGCTTTCTTT. This codes for CASRQGAGTEAFF.

The gene calls are TRBV5-1 and TRBJ2-7, with TRBD1 identical over 9 bases. Looked up from germline, CDR1 is SGHRS and CDR2 is YFSETQ. CDR3 length: 14 residues. The V gene end was trimmed by 0 bases and the J gene end by 3 bases; junction bases not matched to a gene: 1. DNA for the CDR3: TGCGCCAGCAGCTTGGGGACAGGGGTCTACGAGCAGTACGTC. As protein: CASSLGTGVYEQYV.

The chain combines TRBV6-1 with TRBJ1-6; 7 bases are shared with TRBD1. The CDR3 is 14 amino acids. The V segment lost 7 bases and the J segment 9 bases; nucleotides outside the gene matches: 9. CDR1 is MNHNS, CDR2 SASEGT, per germline. CDR3 region: CASNPPAGGSPLHF. In DNA, the CDR3 is TGTGCCAGCAACCCTCCCGCAGGGGGTTCACCCCTCCACTTT.

The CDR3 loop is CASSPRTSYEQYF. CDR3 DNA sequence: TGTGCCAGCTCACCTAGGACATCCTACGAGCAGTACTTC. V gene TRBV18 combines with J gene TRBJ2-7; a possible D gene is TRBD1 (5 bases). Germline V gene data show CDR1 as KGHSH and CDR2 as LQKENI. V gave up 3 bases and J gave up 1 base, with 7 bases separating them. This CDR3 has 13 amino acids.

CDR3 coding DNA: TGTGCCAGCAGCCAACTCTTTATAAGGGCTTTCTTT. The encoded protein is CASSQLFIRAFF. The chain uses TRBV7-2 and TRBJ1-1; no clear D gene. CDR3 length: 12 amino acids. Trimming cost V 5 bases and J 11 bases, with 15 bases left between them. The germline gives CDR1 SGHTA, CDR2 FQGNSA. Complete variable domain (other parts from reference TRBV7-2 and TRBJ1-1): GAGVSQSPSNKVTEKGKDVELRCDPISGHTALYWYRQSLGQGLEFLIYFQGNSAPDKSGLPSDRFSAERTGGSVSTLTIQRTQQEDSAVYLCASSQLFIRAFFGQGTRLTVV.

The V and J genes are TRBV29-1 and TRBJ1-1, with D perhaps TRBD1 (5 bases). The CDR3 spans 12 residues. Trimming stripped 4 bases from V and 1 base from J, with 7 bases between. Germline CDR1 SQVTM, CDR2 ANQGSEA. The CDR3 sequence: CSVGGGNTEAFF. DNA for the CDR3: TGCAGCGTTGGGGGGGGGAACACTGAAGCTTTCTTT. Full variable domain (rest looked up from reference TRBV29-1 and TRBJ1-1): SAVISQKPSRDICQRGTSLTIQCQVDSQVTMMFWYRQQPGQSLTLIATANQGSEATYESGFVIDKFPISRPNLTFSTLTVSNMSPEDSSIYLCSVGGGNTEAFFGQGTRLTVV.

V gene TRBV15 combines with J gene TRBJ2-7; TRBD1 agrees at 7 bases. Germline V gene data show CDR1 as LNHNV and CDR2 as YYDKDF (reference sequence). After removal of 3 bases from V and 6 bases from J, the junction contained 11 bases not matched to a gene. CDR3 length: 15 amino acids. CDR3 amino acids: CATSSRDSPPGEQYF. CDR3 in DNA: TGTGCCACCAGCAGTCGGGACAGTCCGCCGGGCGAGCAGTACTTC. Drawing the rest from reference TRBV15 and TRBJ2-7, the complete variable domain is DAMVIQNPRYQVTQFGKPVTLSCSQTLNHNVMYWYQQKSSQAPKLLFHYYDKDFNNEADTPDNFQSRRPNTSFCFLDIRSPGLGDTAMYLCATSSRDSPPGEQYFGPGTRLTVT.

In its sample, this clonotype was seen a few times. This chain uses TRBV6-6 with TRBJ2-7, with TRBD2 matching 9 bases. The CDR3 loop spans 15 amino acids. V lost 0 bases, J lost 6 bases, and 6 bases stayed unmatched. CDR1 and CDR2 from the germline V gene are MNHNY and SVGAGI (reference sequence). The CDR3, as DNA: TGTGCCAGCAGTTACTCGGGACTAGCATCTGTCGAGCAGTACGTC. Protein: CASSYSGLASVEQYV.

The rearrangement joins TRBV7-9 to TRBJ1-6; 9 nucleotides match TRBD1. This CDR3 region has 14 residues. Trimming removed 8 bases from V and 10 bases from J; junction bases left unmatched: 9. Germline V gives CDR1 SEHNR, CDR2 FQNEAQ (reference sequence). For the CDR3, the DNA is TGTGCCAGCGTACAGGGGGCAATCGACTCACCCCTCCACTTT. It specifies CASVQGAIDSPLHF.

This clonotype appeared many times. V gene TRBV18 combines with J gene TRBJ2-7; TRBD1 matches at 8 bases. CDR3 length: 12 residues. Germline V gene sequence: CDR1 KGHSH, CDR2 LQKENI. The V and J ends lost 2 bases and 6 bases, in that order; junction bases with no gene match: 0. Here the CDR3 reads CASSPDRGEQYV. The CDR3 coding sequence is TGTGCCAGCTCACCAGACAGGGGCGAGCAGTACGTC.

This clonotype was seen more than once but under ten times. The V call is TRBV5-6, the J call TRBJ2-4, with D perhaps matching TRBD1 (6 bases). Germline CDR1 SGHDT, CDR2 YYEEEE. V lost 3 bases and J 0 bases, leaving 13 bases between the germline ends. The CDR3 loop spans 16 amino acids. CDR3 nucleotide sequence: TGTGCCAGCAGCTCCACCAGGGGATTAGCCAAAAACATTCAGTACTTC. Protein product: CASSSTRGLAKNIQYF.

This clonotype was recorded a few times. The chain has TRBV4-1 and TRBJ2-3; D ambiguous. The V end lost 1 base, the J end lost 5 bases, and 19 bases lay between the germline ends. The CDR3 spans 17 residues. CDR1 is MGHRA and CDR2 is YSYEKL in the germline V gene. The CDR3 spells CASSQGTGRSTKDTQYF. CDR3 bases: TGCGCCAGCAGCCAAGGGACGGGCCGCTCGACGAAAGATACGCAGTATTTT.

There are many counts of this clonotype. The V and J genes are TRBV16 and TRBJ1-1; D remains unclear. V lost 2 bases and J lost 0, with 4 bases in between. Germline CDR1 is KGHSY and CDR2 is FQNENV. The CDR3 runs to 13 residues. The CDR3, as DNA: TGTGCCAGCAGCCAAACCTTGAACACTGAAGCTTTCTTT. Amino acids: CASSQTLNTEAFF.

In this sample, this clonotype turned up a few times. The J gene is TRBJ2-7, the V gene TRBV15; TRBD2 might be the D (6 bases). CDR1 is LNHNV, CDR2 YYDKDF, per germline (reference sequence). The CDR3 consists of 13 residues. V lost 0 bases and J 4 bases, leaving 7 bases between the germline ends. Here the CDR3 reads CATSRDRGYEQYV. The CDR3 DNA sequence: TGTGCCACCAGCAGAGACCGGGGGTACGAGCAGTACGTC.

This clonotype was seen only a few times. V gene TRBV12-3 or TRBV12-4 combines with J gene TRBJ2-5; no clear D. This CDR3 is 13 amino acids long. Between the trimmed V and J ends, which lost 3 bases and 5 bases, there was a span of 10 bases. Here the CDR3 DNA reads TGTGCCAGCAGTTTTGGGTGGCAGGAGACCCAGTACTTC. Its translation is CASSFGWQETQYF.

V gene TRBV12-3 or TRBV12-4 combines with J gene TRBJ2-1; the D gene is possibly TRBD1 (5 bases). The CDR3 runs 15 residues. The germline V and J ends were trimmed by 6 bases and 8 bases, with 20 bases remaining between them. Written as DNA, the CDR3 is TGTGCCAGCAGCATTGGGGCGTCCCTCGGCGATGAGCAGTTCTTC. Protein sequence: CASSIGASLGDEQFF.

This sequence joins TRBV7-3 and TRBJ2-5; D not resolved. From germline, CDR1 is SGHTA and CDR2 FQGTGA. The CDR3 loop spans 13 amino acids. The V end was cut by 1 base, the J end by 4 bases, with 7 bases between. The DNA of the CDR3 is TGTGCCAGCAGCTTAAGGCAGACAGAGACCCAGTACTTC. This encodes CASSLRQTETQYF. Based on the CDR3 plus reference TRBV7-3 and TRBJ2-5, the full variable domain is GAGVSQTPSNKVTEKGKYVELRCDPISGHTALYWYRQSLGQGPEFLIYFQGTGAADDSGLPNDRFFAVRPEGSVSTLKIQRTERGDSAVYLCASSLRQTETQYFGPGTRLLVL.

This clonotype was counted only a few times. The rearrangement joins TRBV7-6 to TRBJ2-2; 13 bases agree with TRBD2. The CDR3 loop spans 16 amino acids. CDR1 and CDR2 (germline): SGHVS, FNYEAQ. The V segment lost 5 bases and the J segment 4 bases; nucleotides outside the gene matches: 4. The CDR3, as DNA: TGTGCCAGCAGCCCACTAGCGGGGGGGCTCACCGGGGAGCTGTTTTTT. As protein: CASSPLAGGLTGELFF. The full variable domain, completed using reference TRBV7-6 and TRBJ2-2, is GAGVSQSPRYKVTKRGQDVALRCDPISGHVSLYWYRQALGQGPEFLTYFNYEAQQDKSGLPNDRFSAERPEGSISTLTIQRTEQRDSAMYRCASSPLAGGLTGELFFGEGSRLTVL.

This clonotype was counted only a few times. The chain uses TRBV11-2 and TRBJ2-3; 7 bases line up with TRBD1. The CDR3 totals 16 residues. V lost 4 bases, J lost 2 bases, and 9 bases stayed unmatched. CDR1 is SGHAT, CDR2 FQNNGV, per germline. DNA for the CDR3: TGTGCCAGCAGCTCCGCCCGGGACAGCTACACAGATACGCAGTATTTT. Encoded protein: CASSSARDSYTDTQYF.

In this sample, this clonotype turned up many times. The chain is built from TRBV12-3 or TRBV12-4 and TRBJ2-3; 7 positions match TRBD1. The CDR3 is 12 amino acids. V lost 6 bases, J lost 6 bases, and 3 bases stayed unmatched. CDR3 sequence reads: CASSLQGDTQYF. The CDR3 nucleotides are TGTGCCAGCAGCTTACAGGGGGATACGCAGTATTTT.

This clonotype was observed a few times. The V and J genes are TRBV7-9 and TRBJ2-7, with a weak D call TRBD1 (5 bases). The V end lost 2 bases, the J end lost 6 bases, and 11 bases lay between the germline ends. Germline loops: CDR1 SEHNR, CDR2 FQNEAQ (reference sequence). This CDR3 has 13 amino acids. The CDR3 here is CASSLTEDTEQYV. CDR3 DNA sequence: TGTGCCAGCAGCTTAACTGAGGACACCGAGCAGTACGTC.

This clonotype was counted a few times. This chain connects TRBV9 to TRBJ2-5; D unresolved. The CDR3 is made up of 15 amino acids. Trimming took off 0 bases at V and 0 bases at J, with 9 bases between the two ends. The germline CDR1 and CDR2 sequences are SGDLS and YYNGEE. The CDR3 region has the DNA TGTGCCAGCAGCGTAGGAAGACGGTACCAAGAGACCCAGTACTTC. It is translated as CASSVGRRYQETQYF.

The CDR3 region is CASSPPDRANTGELFF. The CDR3 bases are TGTGCCAGCTCACCACCGGACAGGGCGAACACCGGGGAGCTGTTTTTT. The V and J genes are TRBV18 and TRBJ2-2, with TRBD1 matching 8 bases. Trimming at V came to 0 bases and at J to 0 bases, leaving 0 bases not matched to a gene. The CDR3 sequence is 16 residues long. Germline lookup yields CDR1 KGHSH and CDR2 LQKENI.

The table lists this clonotype with a few counts. This rearrangement joins TRBV20-1 to TRBJ1-5; a weak D match, TRBD1 (6 bases). V lost 0 bases and J lost 7, with 10 bases in between. CDR1 and CDR2 (germline): DFQATT, SNEGSKA (reference sequence). CDR3 length equals 13 residues. CDR3 in DNA: TGCAGTGCTAGAGATCGGAGGGGGCAGCCCCAGCATTTT. This gives the protein CSARDRRGQPQHF.

The table lists this clonotype with a few counts. The CDR3 nucleotides read TGTGCCAGCAGCCAACGCCCCGAGCAGTTCTTC. This sequence encodes CASSQRPEQFF. The chain carries TRBV3-1 and TRBJ2-1; D unclear. CDR1 is LGHDT, CDR2 YNNKEL, per germline (reference sequence). Trimming stripped 2 bases from V and 10 bases from J, with 6 bases between. The CDR3 is 11 amino acids.

In its sample, this clonotype was seen a few times. The chain carries TRBV20-1 and TRBJ2-7, with D possibly TRBD2 on 6 matching bases. The germline gives CDR1 DFQATT, CDR2 SNEGSKA (reference sequence). This CDR3 is built from 11 residues. Trimming cost V 5 bases and J 6 bases, with 11 bases left between them. Written as DNA, the CDR3 is TGCAGTGCTCTAGGAGGGTCCGAGCAGTACTTC. This encodes CSALGGSEQYF.

The rearrangement uses TRBV30 and TRBJ2-3; 8 positions agree with TRBD1. J lost 6 bases, V lost 6 bases, and 5 bases had no gene match. From germline, CDR1 is GTSNPN and CDR2 SVGIG (reference sequence). The CDR3 sequence is 12 residues long. In DNA, the CDR3 is TGTGCCTGCGTAACAGGGGGTGATACGCAGTATTTT. Encoded protein: CACVTGGDTQYF.

The table lists this clonotype with a few counts. The rearrangement joins TRBV5-1 to TRBJ2-1; tentatively, D is TRBD2 (7 bases). Germline assignment: CDR1 SGHRS and CDR2 YFSETQ. The CDR3 spans 15 residues. Trimming shortened V by 4 bases and J by 2 bases, and 13 bases separated the two germline ends. This CDR3 is CASSKEGGPYNEQFF. DNA of the CDR3: TGCGCCAGCAGCAAAGAGGGGGGGCCCTACAATGAGCAGTTCTTC.